What follows is one T cell receptor (beta chain) and its context. The CDR3 covers 18 residues. V lost 1 base and J lost 1, with 19 bases in between. This specimen comes from a study of T cell changes during pregnancy in multiple sclerosis. Libraries were prepared by immunoSEQ multiplex PCR; TCRdb keeps only in-frame clonotypes and omits some of them. The sample has tens of thousands of clones, approximately 92% seen once. Sequenced material: CD8+ T cells from peripheral blood mononuclear cells, taken in the third trimester of pregnancy. This sequence was found in a female donor with multiple sclerosis, enrolled in a pregnancy study. This chain connects TRBV23-1 to TRBJ1-1, with D perhaps TRBD1 (6 bases). TRBV23-1 is an ORF; its function is uncertain. The CDR3, as DNA: TGCGCCAGCAGTCAATTTCTTCCACAGGGCATTAGGAACACTGAAGCTTTCTTT. This translates into CASSQFLPQGIRNTEAFF.